The text below deals with one T cell receptor beta chain. The target of this receptor is not known. No much larger clone is present one base from it, and per-base qualities are unavailable. The data belong to a study of cytomegalovirus exposure and HLA in healthy donors (dated by TCRdb to about 2017). Concerning the study at large: In an earlier analysis of some 550 of the donors, 276 Gb of sequence data and some 100 million unique TCR beta sequences from about 180 million T cells were reported. Roughly 300 gigabases of sequencing data and approximately 92 million unique TCR sequences made up an early release that covered approximately 700 HLA-typed donors. Among the roughly 390 genotyped donors, around 81% belonged to the genetic ancestry cluster associated with self-reported Caucasian donors. The aim of the study was to test whether cataloging public T cell receptors could identify signatures of past pathogen exposure. The T cell repertoires of several hundred subjects were profiled by immunosequencing and related to cytomegalovirus serostatus. A separate validation cohort of over 95 different subjects was used in addition to the 666-subject first cohort. To predict cytomegalovirus infection status, the study combined high-throughput TCR immunosequencing, statistical association of individual TCRs with disease status, and machine learning. A later analysis re-examined previously published TCR beta repertoires from roughly 650 donors and added high-resolution HLA genotyping to investigate patterns of TCR occurrence. Rather than using new phenotypic data, the later analysis identified candidate immune exposures from TCR beta sequences and from how often those sequences occurred across donors. In an earlier analysis of several hundred of the donors, high-throughput TCR beta sequencing was used to judge whether each TCR beta V gene segment behaved as functional or pseudogenic. Alongside the repertoire data, information on donor age, sex, ethnicity and CMV serostatus was compiled. In a later genetic analysis, genome-wide SNP genotypes for about 55% of the roughly 700 donors were used, and that subset was treated as a discovery cohort. All discovery cohort repertoires had been generated on a single sequencing platform. HLA typing covered class I and class II loci at four-digit resolution. The number of typed donors differed by locus: roughly 620-630 for A, B, C, DRB1 and DQB1; approximately 520 for DQA1; 606 for DPA1; and 450 to 480 for DPB1. Because of strong linkage in the cohort, five DR-DQ haplotypes were treated as single units for association and clustering. Among 300 to 500 genotyped donors of the cohort, an average of around 250,000 unique TCR beta nucleotide sequences was sequenced per donor, of which about 19% were non-productive.

General study outcomes and caveats: A group of highly shared sequence variants was considered likely to be a technical artifact of the sequencing pipeline. A later analysis associated about 16,000 TCR beta sequences with specific HLA alleles at a false discovery rate of 0.05. The study gave a list of some 150 TCR beta chains associated with cytomegalovirus. Correlated functional status among segregating V segments might be attributable to linkage disequilibrium, but an unknown experimental factor could not be ruled out. Compared with equally common non-associated chains, HLA-associated TCR beta chains in a later analysis were more clonally expanded and had lower generation probabilities. The classifier was reported to diagnose cytomegalovirus status with high specificity and sensitivity in both the original cohort and the validation cohort. A later analysis reported that several top co-occurrence clusters appeared linked to parvovirus B19, influenza, CMV and Epstein-Barr virus. When HLA alleles, especially DR and DQ, strongly co-occurred, TCR associations were difficult to assign to individual alleles. The authors suggested that the approach could potentially be extended to other disease states and immunological phenotypes. Because counts were too low, about 15 rarely observed V segments, including chromosome 9 orphons, were left out of the earlier analysis of about 620 of the donors. The only immune exposure information available for the cohort was CMV serostatus. According to a later analysis, most CMV-associated TCR beta chains appeared to be HLA-restricted, and the HLA associations seemed to be driven largely by CMV exposure. In a later analysis, the rate of TCR association differed among HLA loci, with DRB1 alleles having the most associated TCRs and HLA-C alleles having the fewest. Because HLA typing was unavailable for some donors at each locus, only the typed subset was used in association tests. In a later genetic analysis, a missense DCLRE1C variant was associated with V-gene and J-gene trimming of TCR beta chains, and the association was replicated in an independent cohort. A further reported finding was that TCR beta sequences accurately predicted the HLA-A and HLA-B alleles for most subjects in the first cohort. In a later genetic analysis, fewer N-insertions in productive TCRs were reported among donors in an Asian-associated ancestry cluster than the 666-donor mean. Some IMGT-functional V segments, including TRBV6-2 and TRBV6-3, could not be told apart with the 87-base-pair reads, so those segments were excluded. A few of the identified cytomegalovirus-associated TCR beta chains were confirmed in vitro to be specific for cytomegalovirus antigens. Presence/absence analyses assumed roughly uniform sequencing depth across donors, an assumption that may not hold. An earlier analysis of 587 of the donors showed that most TCR beta V segments appeared in productive rearrangements either about 87% or about 30% of the time, which broadly matched IMGT annotations. Only TCR beta chains were sequenced in this cohort, and the absence of alpha or paired-chain data limited detectable features. Across donors, most TCR sequences were observed very rarely, whereas some public TCRs were present in many individuals.

The cohort comprised more than 550 healthy bone marrow donors. At the time of sampling, all cohort members were nominally healthy, though unrecorded immune exposures were likely present. The donor was CMV seronegative and was included in the group of approximately 350 seronegative cohort members. Every donor gave a peripheral blood sample, and the peripheral blood mononuclear cells from that sample were used for TCR beta sequencing. The Qiagen DNeasy Blood Extraction Kit was used to extract genomic DNA from the blood cell samples. Library construction relied on the immunoSEQ multiplex PCR assay. A mixture of 60 forward primers for TCR Vbeta segments and 13 reverse primers for TCR Jbeta segments was used in the multiplex PCR. A multiplex PCR assay on genomic DNA amplified the CDR3 region of rearranged TCR beta genes. Amplified TCR beta libraries were sequenced as 87-base-pair reads on the Illumina HiSeq System. Turning to the authors' computational methods: Across the 700 or so repertoires, a later analysis counted tens of millions of unique TCR beta chains, around 11 million of which were shared by at least two donors. Raw reads were error-corrected and collapsed into unique sequences with a nearest-neighbor algorithm that merged closely related sequences to remove PCR and sequencing errors. CDR3 sequences were aligned to IMGT reference sequences to assign V, D and J gene segments. For a sequence to be retained, a match of at least six nucleotides was required to both a V gene segment and a J gene segment. A rearrangement was called productive if the CDR3 had no stop codons and remained in frame with V and J, and every other rearrangement was called non-productive. Following IMGT convention, CDR3 was defined as the stretch from the second conserved V-encoded cysteine to the conserved J-encoded phenylalanine. The earlier analysis of about 530 of the donors excluded any sequence lacking an unambiguous match to a single V gene segment. An earlier analysis of about 600 of the donors called V segments functional above 56.7% productive rearrangements and segregating when the between-donor standard deviation exceeded 5%. A statistical classification framework was developed to diagnose cytomegalovirus status using the catalog of TCR beta chain sequences. V and J gene assignment, in a later analysis, came from comparing TCR nucleotide sequences with IMGT/GENE-DB human TR gene sequences. In a later analysis, CDR3 sequences and most-parsimonious VDJ recombination scenarios were assigned using the TCRdist pipeline. In a later analysis, each TCR beta chain was defined by its CDR3 amino acid sequence together with its V-gene family, and reads without a unique V-gene family were excluded. As a way to deal with suspected cross-contamination and a sequencing artifact, a later analysis dropped hundreds of nucleotide sequences that were highly shared and had low generation probability. For each public chain, a later analysis derived a clonal expansion index from normalized ranks of inferred template counts within each repertoire. Generation probabilities in a later analysis came from a VDJ recombination model fitted to out-of-frame rearrangements, and those results were checked against IGoR. Hypergeometric tests were used in a later analysis to score TCR-TCR, TCR-HLA and TCR-CMV co-occurrence, with a repertoire-size bias correction applied to the TCR pairs. A later analysis estimated false discovery rates by permuting HLA or CMV assignments 20 times. In a later analysis, co-occurring TCRs were grouped using DBSCAN, and TCRdist sequence similarity was added for clustering within HLA-allele-positive subsets. Co-occurrence clustering excluded repertoires with fewer than 30,000 or more than 120,000 public chains, plus five with anomalous nucleotide sharing. TCRdb provides this immuneACCESS table in a form limited to in-frame rearrangements. Some clones are lacking; in checked studies, under half of them reflect an unresolved V gene, and why the rest are absent is not known. For V, J and clone size, that table is used; D and trimming come from the DNA. For this sample there are a few hundred thousand clones; approximately 83% appear just once. The ten top clones hold 1.3% to 1.5% of the sample.

From its cysteine to its phenylalanine, the CDR3 spans 15 amino acids. Just CDR3 DNA is preserved here, 45 bases in frame from base 1. The germline ends are 14 bases apart after V is trimmed by 0 bases and J by 6 bases. According to the germline V gene, CDR1 reads MGHRA and CDR2 reads YSYEKL. The TCR comes from a girl aged 5 to 17 in good health and CMV-seronegative. Recombination linked TRBV4-1 to TRBJ1-1, and possibly TRBD1, on 6 matching bases. Sequencing used PBMCs. The CDR3 protein: CASSQDRSRGAEAFF. The DNA sequence is as follows: TGCGCCAGCAGCCAAGATCGTTCCAGGGGTGCTGAAGCTTTCTTT.